One sample yielded the 32 T cell receptor beta chains listed below, sequenced in a study of control samples from healthy donors and cancer patients. Clones were sequenced by immunoSEQ multiplex PCR, and TCRdb holds only the in-frame ones, with some missing. The sample lists 150,000 to 200,000 clones, roughly 89% occurring once. Sequenced input: blood. The receptors stem from a woman aged 45-65 years in good health.

CDR3 nucleotides: TGCAGTGCTAGTGGTAATCGGGACCTCCAAGAGACCCAGTACTTC. Translating gives CSASGNRDLQETQYF. The V and J genes are TRBV20-1 and TRBJ2-5; tentatively, D is TRBD1 or TRBD2 (5 bases each). Germline CDR1 DFQATT, CDR2 SNEGSKA (reference sequence). The CDR3 is 15 amino acids. Trimming removed 3 bases at V and 1 base at J, with 15 bases between.

The chain joins TRBV5-1 to TRBJ2-3; 9 nucleotides match TRBD1. V shed 4 bases, J shed 5 bases, and the junction held 8 bases outside the gene matches. CDR3 length: 15 residues. Germline-derived CDR1 and CDR2 are SGHRS and YFSETQ. The CDR3 DNA reads as TGCGCCAGCAGCCTGGGACAGGGAAGAGGAGATACGCAGTATTTT. It translates to CASSLGQGRGDTQYF.

This chain links TRBV27 with TRBJ2-5; the D gene is possibly TRBD1 (5 bases). CDR3 length: 14 residues. Trimming took off 0 bases at V and 5 bases at J, with 10 bases between the two ends. Per germline, CDR1 MNHEY and CDR2 SMNVEV (reference sequence). The CDR3 sequence is CASSLSGAVETQYF. DNA of the CDR3: TGTGCCAGCAGTTTATCAGGGGCGGTCGAGACCCAGTACTTC.

The count of this clone is one. The gene calls are TRBV4-2 and TRBJ2-4; a weak D match, TRBD2 (6 bases). Germline V lookup: CDR1 LGHNA, CDR2 YNFKEQ. V dropped 0 bases and J dropped 3 bases, with 15 bases sitting between them. This CDR3 contains 17 residues. The CDR3 DNA sequence: TGTGCCAGCAGCCAAGATGTTCCCGGGGGTGGCAAAAACATTCAGTACTTC. Translation gives CASSQDVPGGGKNIQYF.

V gene TRBV2 combines with J gene TRBJ2-7; possibly TRBD2 for D (5 bases). The CDR3 length is 15 residues. Germline assignment: CDR1 SNHLY and CDR2 FYNNEI. V gave up 7 bases and J gave up 0 bases, with 16 bases separating them. This chain's CDR3 is CASKLGDQSSYEQYF. The CDR3 DNA reads TGTGCCAGCAAGTTGGGAGACCAGAGCTCCTACGAGCAGTACTTC.

The chain has TRBV19 and TRBJ2-1; 7 positions agree with TRBD1. V trimming: 7 bases; J trimming: 5 bases; junction bases outside the gene matches: 8. Germline assignment: CDR1 LNHDA and CDR2 SQIVND (reference sequence). This CDR3 comprises 14 residues. CDR3: CASTTPGQDNEQFF. CDR3 DNA sequence: TGTGCCAGTACCACACCCGGACAGGACAATGAGCAGTTCTTC.

J is TRBJ1-1 and V is TRBV5-4; D call uncertain. Trimming pared 1 base from V and 6 bases from J, leaving 13 bases between. CDR3 size: 14 residues. From germline, CDR1 is SGHNT and CDR2 YYREEE (reference sequence). The CDR3 loop is CASSLRGTRPEAFF. CDR3 bases: TGTGCCAGCAGCTTGAGAGGTACGAGGCCTGAAGCTTTCTTT.

The CDR3 is CSGTQLGQYF. CDR3 coding DNA: TGCAGTGGTACACAACTTGGGCAGTACTTC. The chain is built from TRBV20-1 and TRBJ2-7; no firm D call. This CDR3 spans 10 amino acids. Germline V CDR1 and CDR2: DFQATT, SNEGSKA (reference sequence). The V end was cut by 7 bases, the J end by 9 bases, with 13 bases between.

In DNA form, the CDR3 reads TGTGCCAGCTCACCCCCAGGGTCAGGATATGGCAATCAGCCCCAGCATTTT. This encodes CASSPPGSGYGNQPQHF. The chain carries TRBV18 and TRBJ1-5; D is perhaps TRBD1 (5 bases). The CDR3 loop spans 17 amino acids. V was clipped by 3 bases and J by 2 bases, with 17 bases between them. Germline assignment: CDR1 KGHSH and CDR2 LQKENI.

CDR3 sequence reads: CASSISGSRGNEQFF. The CDR3 region has the DNA TGTGCCAGTAGTATTAGCGGGAGTAGGGGTAATGAGCAGTTCTTC. The genes are TRBV19 and TRBJ2-1; 9 bases align to TRBD2. Germline-derived CDR1 and CDR2 are LNHDA and SQIVND (reference sequence). V lost 3 bases and J lost 7; bases outside the gene matches: 7. The CDR3 totals 15 residues.

This clone occurred once. This chain joins TRBV29-1 and TRBJ2-3, with D possibly TRBD2 on 6 matching bases. The V gene's germline CDR1 is SQVTM and CDR2 ANQGSEA. This CDR3 contains 12 residues. V lost 4 bases to trimming and J lost 4 bases, with 9 bases between them. The CDR3 DNA reads as TGCAGCGTTGGGGGGACTTCAGATACGCAGTATTTT. Its protein is CSVGGTSDTQYF.

The V and J genes are TRBV9 and TRBJ2-5; the D gene is possibly TRBD2 (5 bases). Trimming pared 0 bases from V and 5 bases from J, leaving 14 bases between. Per germline, CDR1 SGDLS and CDR2 YYNGEE. This CDR3 comprises 15 residues. CDR3 residues: CASSVDPGERETQYF. The CDR3 DNA sequence: TGTGCCAGCAGCGTAGACCCCGGGGAAAGGGAGACCCAGTACTTC. The complete variable domain, with remaining parts taken from reference TRBV9 and TRBJ2-5, reads DSGVTQTPKHLITATGQRVTLRCSPRSGDLSVYWYQQSLDQGLQFLIQYYNGEERAKGNILERFSAQQFPDLHSELNLSSLELGDSALYFCASSVDPGERETQYFGPGTRLLVL.

The chain is built from TRBV3-1 (or the pseudogene TRBV3-2) and TRBJ2-7, with TRBD2 matching 16 bases. Looked up from germline, CDR1 is LGHDT and CDR2 is YNNKEL (reference sequence). The CDR3 is 20 residues long. The V and J ends lost 4 bases and 4 bases, in that order; junction bases with no gene match: 16. The CDR3 is CASSLNFPGLAGGPLYEQYF. For the CDR3, the DNA is TGTGCCAGCAGCCTGAACTTTCCGGGACTAGCGGGGGGGCCTTTGTACGAGCAGTACTTC.

This clone was recorded once. V gene TRBV7-3 combines with J gene TRBJ1-1; TRBD1 might be the D (6 bases). Germline V gene sequence: CDR1 SGHTA, CDR2 FQGTGA. V lost 4 bases and J 8 bases, leaving 17 bases between the germline ends. This CDR3 region has 14 residues. CDR3 coding DNA: TGTGCCAGCAGCTCCACGGGGGGGACATACGAAGCTTTCTTT. It yields the protein CASSSTGGTYEAFF.

The chain recombines TRBV4-3 with TRBJ1-2; 9 bases match TRBD1. Germline CDR1 is LGHNA and CDR2 is YSLEER. This CDR3 region has 17 residues. The V gene end was trimmed by 1 base and the J gene end by 2 bases; junction bases not matched to a gene: 8. The CDR3 loop is CASSQGAGTGMNYGYTF. Written as DNA, the CDR3 is TGCGCCAGCAGCCAAGGGGCCGGGACAGGGATGAACTATGGCTACACCTTC.

This chain connects TRBV12-3 or TRBV12-4 to TRBJ2-7; maybe TRBD2 (6 bases). Trimming removed 9 bases at V and 5 bases at J, with 14 bases between. This CDR3 comprises 12 residues. The CDR3 spells CASGGGDHEQYF. CDR3 nucleotides: TGTGCCAGTGGCGGAGGGGACCACGAGCAGTACTTC.

The chain joins TRBV24-1 to TRBJ2-5; TRBD1 matches 9 bases. Germline CDR1 KGHDR, CDR2 SFDVKD. J gave up 0 bases and V 4 bases, and 5 bases lay outside the gene matches. CDR3 size: 16 residues. CDR3 protein: CATSEGGTGNQETQYF. The CDR3, as DNA: TGTGCCACCAGTGAGGGCGGGACAGGGAACCAAGAGACCCAGTACTTC.

A remark on this clone: It is likely a read error, because the conserved phenylalanine at the end of the CDR3 is missing. Because the CDR3's place on the DNA is in doubt, the DNA is left out and the CDR3 is given as listed by TCRdb. V and J are TRBV6-6 and TRBJ2-4; the D segment call TRBD2 is taken from the table without a DNA check. The CDR3 has 11 amino acids, counting both end residues. Germline CDR1 and CDR2: MNHNY and SVGAGI (reference sequence). Here the CDR3 reads CASSNAGLQIL.

The chain couples TRBV7-2 to TRBJ1-4; D is unclear. V was shortened by 1 base and J by 0 bases, with 6 bases between the two germline ends. Germline V gives CDR1 SGHTA, CDR2 FQGNSA. This CDR3 has 15 residues. This CDR3 reads CASSLGPATNEKLFF. DNA for the CDR3: TGTGCCAGCAGCTTAGGACCTGCAACTAATGAAAAACTGTTTTTT.

This clone is a singleton in its sample. The chain links TRBV10-3 to TRBJ1-1, with 9 bases identical to TRBD1. V was pared by 5 bases and J by 6 bases, with 7 bases of the junction left unmatched. The germline CDR1 and CDR2 sequences are ENHRY and SYGVKD. CDR3 size: 14 residues. The DNA of the CDR3 is TGTGCCATCAGTCGGGGACAGGGAGTTGCTGAAGCTTTCTTT. Encoded protein: CAISRGQGVAEAFF.

This chain links TRBV7-9 with TRBJ1-5; tentative D call: TRBD1 (6 bases). Germline V gives CDR1 SEHNR, CDR2 FQNEAQ (reference sequence). This CDR3 has 14 amino acids. V was cut by 5 bases and J by 2 bases, with 10 bases left in between. In DNA, the CDR3 is TGTGCCAGCAGCAAACAGGGAGGCAATCAGCCCCAGCATTTT. It specifies CASSKQGGNQPQHF. Combining the CDR3 with reference TRBV7-9 and TRBJ1-5 gives the whole variable domain DTGVSQNPRHKITKRGQNVTFRCDPISEHNRLYWYRQTLGQGPEFLTYFQNEAQLEKSRLLSDRFSAERPKGSFSTLEIQRTEQGDSAMYLCASSKQGGNQPQHFGDGTRLSIL.

The V call is TRBV6-2 or TRBV6-3, the J call TRBJ1-5; D ambiguous. V gave up 2 bases and J gave up 0 bases, with 14 bases separating them. The CDR3 runs to 17 residues. Looked up from germline, CDR1 is MNHEY and CDR2 is SVGEGT. CDR3 coding DNA: TGTGCCAGCAGTTACCACCCCGGACCGCGTAGCAATCAGCCCCAGCATTTT. This codes for CASSYHPGPRSNQPQHF.

The chain recombines TRBV5-6 with TRBJ2-7; D remains ambiguous. The CDR3 covers 11 residues. Germline assignment: CDR1 SGHDT and CDR2 YYEEEE. V was cut by 1 base and J by 3 bases, with 2 bases left in between. Here the CDR3 reads CASSLNYEQYF. CDR3 DNA: TGTGCCAGCAGCTTGAACTACGAGCAGTACTTC.

Comment on this clone: The identical CDR3 is also encoded by other nucleotide sequences in the sample. The V and J genes are TRBV7-2 and TRBJ2-7; D possibly corresponds to TRBD2 (6 bases). V lost 0 bases and J 6 bases, leaving 6 bases between the germline ends. Per the germline V gene, CDR1 is SGHTA and CDR2 is FQGNSA. CDR3 length equals 12 residues. CDR3 residues: CASSLAGGEQYF. CDR3 coding DNA: TGTGCCAGCAGCTTAGCGGGGGGCGAGCAGTACTTC.

Regarding this clone: Additional DNA sequences in this sample encode the identical CDR3. The chain has TRBV5-4 and TRBJ2-7; perhaps TRBD2 as D (5 bases). The germline V and J ends were trimmed by 4 bases and 0 bases, with 11 bases remaining between them. CDR1 is SGHNT and CDR2 is YYREEE in the germline V gene (reference sequence). The CDR3 consists of 14 residues. CDR3 bases: TGTGCCAGCAGCCGGGATAGCTTCTCCTACGAGCAGTACTTC. Protein product: CASSRDSFSYEQYF. The variable domain in full, completed from reference TRBV5-4 and TRBJ2-7, reads ETGVTQSPTHLIKTRGQQVTLRCSSQSGHNTVSWYQQALGQGPQFIFQYYREEENGRGNFPPRFSGLQFPNYSSELNVNALELDDSALYLCASSRDSFSYEQYFGPGTRLTVT.

The chain uses TRBV30 and TRBJ1-3, with D uncertain. This CDR3 has 12 amino acids. Trimming took off 0 bases at V and 3 bases at J, with 3 bases between the two ends. Germline lookup yields CDR1 GTSNPN and CDR2 SVGIG (reference sequence). The chain's CDR3 is CAWSVVGNTIYF. CDR3 nucleotide sequence: TGTGCCTGGAGTGTTGTTGGAAACACCATATATTTT.

The V and J genes are TRBV7-9 and TRBJ2-7; D is tentatively TRBD1 or TRBD2 (5 bases each). The CDR3 consists of 14 residues. V dropped 2 bases and J dropped 6 bases, with 14 bases sitting between them. The germline gives CDR1 SEHNR, CDR2 FQNEAQ (reference sequence). For the CDR3, the DNA is TGTGCCAGCAGCTTAAACGGGGAAGGGGTCGAGCAGTACTTC. Amino acids: CASSLNGEGVEQYF. Based on the CDR3 plus reference TRBV7-9 and TRBJ2-7, the full variable domain is DTGVSQNPRHKITKRGQNVTFRCDPISEHNRLYWYRQTLGQGPEFLTYFQNEAQLEKSRLLSDRFSAERPKGSFSTLEIQRTEQGDSAMYLCASSLNGEGVEQYFGPGTRLTVT.

V usage is TRBV30 and J usage is TRBJ2-7, with a weak D call TRBD1 (6 bases). Looked up from germline, CDR1 is GTSNPN and CDR2 is SVGIG (reference sequence). Trimming stripped 2 bases from V and 6 bases from J, with 23 bases between. This CDR3 comprises 16 residues. CDR3 sequence reads: CAWSPMDRTGSREQYF. CDR3 coding DNA: TGTGCCTGGAGTCCAATGGATCGAACAGGGTCCCGCGAGCAGTACTTC.

The chain is built from TRBV7-9 and TRBJ1-1; D might be TRBD1 (6 bases). Trimming removed 3 bases from V and 5 bases from J, with 25 bases in between. The CDR3 runs 18 residues. Germline V gene data show CDR1 as SEHNR and CDR2 as FQNEAQ (reference sequence). The CDR3 protein is CASSFSRGGRGAVTEAFF. The CDR3 DNA is TGTGCCAGCAGCTTCTCTCGCGGGGGGCGGGGAGCGGTGACTGAAGCTTTCTTT.

The genes are TRBV5-4 and TRBJ2-2; a possible D gene is TRBD1 (6 bases). V lost 4 bases and J 7 bases, leaving 14 bases between the germline ends. This CDR3 is 14 amino acids long. Germline V CDR1 and CDR2: SGHNT, YYREEE (reference sequence). The DNA of the CDR3 is TGTGCCAGCAGCACACAGGGTACTATCGGGGAGCTGTTTTTT. Translated, it gives CASSTQGTIGELFF.

The V gene is TRBV27, the J gene TRBJ2-3; 10 bases are a match to TRBD1. V gave up 7 bases and J gave up 8 bases; unmatched junction bases: 12. The CDR3 length is 15 residues. Germline values: CDR1 MNHEY, CDR2 SMNVEV (reference sequence). CDR3 in amino acids: CASKRRADRGSTQYF. CDR3 nucleotide sequence: TGTGCCAGCAAAAGGAGAGCGGACAGGGGGAGTACGCAGTATTTT.

The V gene is TRBV4-3, the J gene TRBJ1-2; D is uncertain. The germline CDR1 and CDR2 sequences are LGHNA and YSLEER. This CDR3 is built from 14 residues. Trimming removed 1 base at V and 6 bases at J, with 12 bases between. This CDR3 reads CASSQGLGSHGYTF. In DNA form, the CDR3 reads TGCGCCAGCAGCCAAGGCTTAGGGTCCCATGGCTACACCTTC.